This T cell receptor beta chain was found in a study of read filtering for tumor transcriptome and immune sequencing. Across the whole study: Revised staging placed roughly eight patients in R-ISS I, about 17 in II, more than five in III. Study outcomes and limitations: Single-read clonotypes: about 81.9% of IR-seq clonotypes (around 3.5% of reads), around three quarters of RNA-seq clonotypes (approximately 45% of reads). RNA-seq captured clonotypes less deeply and reliably than IR-seq.

Molecular barcoded adaptors covering alpha/delta and beta/gamma chains were used on roughly 400 ng RNA. MiXCR, applied by TCRdb to the reads, yields one record per CDR3 protein. The sample has 25,000 to 35,000 distinct CDR3 sequences; around 14% are singletons. V shed 5 bases and J 1 base; nucleotides not matched to a gene: 6. This CDR3 contains 16 residues. The germline V gene encodes CDR1 SGHVS and CDR2 FQNEAQ. This clonotype was recorded a few times. Its target is not known. What was sequenced was a population of CD138-negative cells sorted from bone marrow. The rearrangement uses TRBV7-8 and TRBJ2-1; the match to TRBD2 covers 9 bases. The TCR comes from a donor aged 40 or over with multiple myeloma. The CDR3 spells CASSPTSGYSYNEQFF. Here the CDR3 DNA reads TGTGCCAGCAGCCCGACTAGCGGATATTCCTACAATGAGCAGTTCTTC.